This T cell receptor (beta chain) was observed in a study of blood T cells in healthy people across ages. In the study overall: Using template switching, researchers captured about one barcoded beta molecule for each two T cells.

Only a few counts were recorded for this clonotype. Each sample had at least 6 million PBMCs isolated. Alongside a J-beta primer mix, a sample-barcoded 5' primer served in a second PCR lasting about 7 to 12 cycles. Researchers report that a template-switch adaptor with 12 random nucleotides tagged each cDNA molecule. From each sample, at least 2.5 million paired-end reads containing CDR3 were obtained. Each CDR3 protein is one row after TCRdb ran MiXCR on the 5' RACE reads. In the table there are 550,000 to 750,000 distinct CDR3 sequences, roughly 21% of which are singletons. V was pared by 1 base and J by 0 bases, with 9 bases between. The CDR3 has 15 amino acids. In germline, CDR1 is SGHTA, CDR2 FQGNSA.

V and J are TRBV7-2 and TRBJ1-2; D gene ambiguous. The sequence was obtained from an older man in good health. The sequenced material came from blood. DNA for the CDR3: TGTGCCAGCAGCTTAGTGGCAAGTTCTAACTATGGCTACACCTTC. It yields the protein CASSLVASSNYGYTF.